The 27 T cell receptor beta chains in this list originate from one sample, sequenced in a study of T cell responses to AZD1222 COVID-19 vaccine. Only in-frame clones appear in the TCRdb table, and some are missing; sequencing was by immunoSEQ multiplex PCR. The repertoire includes about 77,000 clones, roughly nine tenths of them detected once, and roughly 5% sits in the top ten. The sequencing used peripheral blood, collected 28 days after the second AZD1222 dose. These receptors were obtained from an adult who received the AZD1222 COVID-19 vaccine.

The chain couples TRBV19 to TRBJ1-5; 7 bases fit TRBD1. J gave up 0 bases and V 7 bases, and 6 bases lay outside the gene matches. Germline V gene data show CDR1 as LNHDA and CDR2 as SQIVND (reference sequence). The CDR3 covers 15 residues. CDR3 sequence (DNA): TGTGCCAGTAAAGGGGGCCATTATAGCAATCAGCCCCAGCATTTT. Translated: CASKGGHYSNQPQHF. The full variable domain, completed using reference TRBV19 and TRBJ1-5, is DGGITQSPKYLFRKEGQNVTLSCEQNLNHDAMYWYRQDPGQGLRLIYYSQIVNDFQKGDIAEGYSVSREKKESFPLTVTSAQKNPTAFYLCASKGGHYSNQPQHFGDGTRLSIL.

This rearrangement joins TRBV19 to TRBJ1-3; 8 bases align to TRBD1. Unmatched junction bases numbered 12, after V lost 5 bases and J lost 0 bases. This CDR3 is 18 amino acids long. CDR1 LNHDA and CDR2 SQIVND come from the germline V gene (reference sequence). Here the CDR3 DNA reads TGTGCCAGTAGTGTCAATCCGGGACAGGTGTACTCTGGAAACACCATATATTTT. This sequence encodes CASSVNPGQVYSGNTIYF.

The V and J genes are TRBV10-3 and TRBJ1-3; unclear D gene. Germline V gives CDR1 ENHRY, CDR2 SYGVKD. The length of the CDR3 is 15 residues. The ends were cut back, 3 bases at V and 0 bases at J, with 9 bases in the middle. CDR3 loop: CAISDRVLSGNTIYF. CDR3 sequence (DNA): TGTGCCATCAGTGATCGGGTTCTCTCTGGAAACACCATATATTTT.

This chain links TRBV12-5 with TRBJ2-7; the D gene could be TRBD1 or TRBD2 (5 bases each). The V gene lost 2 bases and the J gene lost 0 bases, with 17 bases spanning the gap. The germline gives CDR1 LGHNT, CDR2 FRNRAP. The CDR3 loop spans 17 amino acids. CDR3 DNA sequence: TGTGCTAGTGGTTTGACCCGCCGGGACGTAGGCTCCTACGAGCAGTACTTC. It codes for CASGLTRRDVGSYEQYF. The entire variable domain, with the rest obtained from reference TRBV12-5 and TRBJ2-7, is as follows: DARVTQTPRHKVTEMGQEVTMRCQPILGHNTVFWYRQTMMQGLELLAYFRNRAPLDDSGMPKDRFSAEMPDATLATLKIQPSEPRDSAVYFCASGLTRRDVGSYEQYFGPGTRLTVT.

The V and J genes are TRBV5-1 and TRBJ1-1, with D maybe TRBD1 (5 bases). V lost 3 bases, J lost 5 bases, and 14 bases lay in between. Germline CDR1 and CDR2: SGHRS and YFSETQ. This CDR3 comprises 14 residues. The CDR3 region has the DNA TGCGCCAGCAGCTCTCAGGGAGGTGGGACTGAAGCTTTCTTT. It codes for CASSSQGGGTEAFF.

The V gene is TRBV3-1 (or the pseudogene TRBV3-2), the J gene TRBJ1-2; possible D gene TRBD1, 5 bases. Looked up from germline, CDR1 is LGHDT and CDR2 is YNNKEL (reference sequence). The CDR3 length is 15 residues. In DNA form, the CDR3 reads TGTCCCCGCCGCGCCGGGGGGGGAGGAATCGATGGCTACACCTTC. Translation: CPRRAGGGGIDGYTF.

V and J are TRBV25-1 and TRBJ2-7; weak D call: TRBD2 (6 bases). Per germline, CDR1 MGHDK and CDR2 SYGVNS. V shed 7 bases and J shed 3 bases, with 19 bases lying between them. CDR3 size: 15 residues. The CDR3 spells CASTPGGWGYYEQYF. The CDR3, as DNA: TGTGCCAGCACTCCTGGGGGGTGGGGGTACTACGAGCAGTACTTC.

This sequence joins TRBV11-2 and TRBJ2-7; 12 bases are a match to TRBD2. CDR1 and CDR2 (germline): SGHAT, FQNNGV. J gave up 3 bases and V 5 bases, and 2 bases lay outside the gene matches. This CDR3 contains 14 residues. CDR3 bases: TGTGCCAGCAGCGTACTAGCGGGAGGCTACGAGCAGTACTTC. Its translation is CASSVLAGGYEQYF.

The V and J genes are TRBV7-9 and TRBJ1-5; TRBD1 might be the D (6 bases). The CDR3 loop spans 15 amino acids. V lost 1 base and J lost 1, with 8 bases in between. In germline, CDR1 is SEHNR, CDR2 FQNEAQ (reference sequence). In DNA form, the CDR3 reads TGTGCCAGCAGCTTAGAGGGGGTAAGCAATCAGCCCCAGCATTTT. Translated, it gives CASSLEGVSNQPQHF.

The genes are TRBV19 and TRBJ1-2; TRBD1 matches 9 bases. The CDR3 extends over 13 amino acids. Trimming took 7 bases from V and 4 from J; bases not matched to a gene: 4. The V gene's germline CDR1 is LNHDA and CDR2 SQIVND (reference sequence). The chain's CDR3 is CASIQQGAYGYTF. The CDR3 DNA follows: TGTGCCAGTATTCAACAGGGGGCCTATGGCTACACCTTC.

The gene calls are TRBV25-1 and TRBJ2-3; 7 nucleotides agree with TRBD2. V dropped 6 bases and J dropped 3; count of bases not matched to a gene: 9. CDR3 size: 15 residues. From germline, CDR1 is MGHDK and CDR2 SYGVNS. The CDR3 here is CASRPGGSVTDTQYF. The CDR3 DNA follows: TGTGCCAGCAGACCAGGCGGGAGCGTAACAGATACGCAGTATTTT.

The V gene is TRBV3-1 (or the pseudogene TRBV3-2), the J gene TRBJ2-3; 10 bases are a match to TRBD2. V was pared by 2 bases and J by 6 bases, with 8 bases of the junction left unmatched. Looked up from germline, CDR1 is LGHDT and CDR2 is YNNKEL (reference sequence). CDR3 size: 16 residues. The CDR3 loop is CASSQMSGRASDTQYF. The DNA of the CDR3 is TGTGCCAGCAGCCAAATGAGCGGGAGGGCCAGTGATACGCAGTATTTT.

The chain employs TRBV29-1 and TRBJ2-2; D unresolved. Trimming removed 4 bases from V and 6 bases from J, with 6 bases in between. From germline, CDR1 is SQVTM and CDR2 ANQGSEA. The CDR3 totals 11 residues. The CDR3 coding sequence is TGCAGCGTTGGAAACGCCGGGGAGCTGTTTTTT. This translates into CSVGNAGELFF.

The chain recombines TRBV19 with TRBJ2-4; no firm D call. In germline, CDR1 is LNHDA, CDR2 SQIVND (reference sequence). This CDR3 is built from 13 residues. Trimming pared 8 bases from V and 11 bases from J, leaving 19 bases between. The DNA for the CDR3 is TGTGCCAGTTCGGGCACTCCCACACCCGTTCAGTACTTC. Translated: CASSGTPTPVQYF. The entire variable domain, with the rest obtained from reference TRBV19 and TRBJ2-4, is as follows: DGGITQSPKYLFRKEGQNVTLSCEQNLNHDAMYWYRQDPGQGLRLIYYSQIVNDFQKGDIAEGYSVSREKKESFPLTVTSAQKNPTAFYLCASSGTPTPVQYFGAGTRLSVL.

This sequence joins TRBV27 and TRBJ2-2; D is perhaps TRBD2 (5 bases). Germline CDR1 reads MNHEY; CDR2 reads SMNVEV (reference sequence). This CDR3 is built from 16 residues. V was clipped by 7 bases and J by 4 bases, with 19 bases between them. CDR3 DNA: TGTGCCAGCACCTCCGTCAGTTTAGCGTTCACCGGGGAGCTGTTTTTT. Its translation: CASTSVSLAFTGELFF.

The V and J genes are TRBV5-5 and TRBJ2-6; no clear D gene. CDR1 SGHKS and CDR2 YYEKEE come from the germline V gene (reference sequence). The CDR3 sequence is 16 residues long. The ends were cut back, 3 bases at V and 0 bases at J, with 10 bases in the middle. The CDR3: CASSYGPSSGANVLTF. CDR3 sequence (DNA): TGTGCCAGCAGCTATGGACCGTCCTCTGGGGCCAACGTCCTGACTTTC.

V is TRBV19 and J is TRBJ1-1; D is uncertain. With 6 bases removed from V and 5 bases from J, the gap between germline ends came to 13 bases. This CDR3 is 13 amino acids long. The germline V gene encodes CDR1 LNHDA and CDR2 SQIVND (reference sequence). In nucleotides, the CDR3 is TGTGCCAGTAGACCGACCCCCATAACTGAAGCTTTCTTT. Residues: CASRPTPITEAFF.

The chain combines TRBV5-1 with TRBJ1-2; D remains unclear. This CDR3 has 15 amino acids. Trimming stripped 4 bases from V and 1 base from J, with 14 bases between. The germline gives CDR1 SGHRS, CDR2 YFSETQ. The CDR3 region is CASSRGGRNNYGYTF. The DNA of the CDR3 is TGCGCCAGCAGCCGTGGAGGACGGAATAACTATGGCTACACCTTC.

The genes are TRBV7-8 and TRBJ1-1; 7 nucleotides agree with TRBD1. Germline CDR1 SGHVS, CDR2 FQNEAQ. This CDR3 has 14 amino acids. With V trimmed by 6 bases and J by 0 bases, 4 bases remained unmatched. In DNA form, the CDR3 reads TGTGCCAGCAGTTTTGGACAGGTGAACACTGAAGCTTTCTTT. Protein product: CASSFGQVNTEAFF.

V usage is TRBV9 and J usage is TRBJ2-2; the D is unclear. The CDR3 has 16 amino acids. V was trimmed by 4 bases and J by 1 base, leaving 14 bases between them. Germline CDR1 SGDLS, CDR2 YYNGEE. The CDR3 DNA is TGTGCCAGCAGCCCCCTGGGTACGGAGAACACCGGGGAGCTGTTTTTT. Translation gives CASSPLGTENTGELFF.

The J gene is TRBJ2-5, the V gene TRBV7-6; TRBD1 agrees at 8 bases. There are 15 residues in the CDR3. The V gene end was trimmed by 10 bases and the J gene end by 5 bases; junction bases not matched to a gene: 15. Germline assignment: CDR1 SGHVS and CDR2 FNYEAQ. This chain's CDR3 is CATALGQAGWETQYF. The CDR3 nucleotides read TGTGCCACGGCGCTGGGACAGGCTGGCTGGGAGACCCAGTACTTC.

V usage is TRBV3-1 (or the pseudogene TRBV3-2) and J usage is TRBJ2-3; D ambiguous. Germline CDR1 and CDR2: LGHDT and YNNKEL (reference sequence). Trimming left V 3 bases short and J 0 bases short, with 10 bases between. The CDR3 loop spans 15 amino acids. This chain's CDR3 is CASSHPVASTDTQYF. The CDR3 nucleotides read TGTGCCAGCAGCCATCCCGTCGCCAGCACAGATACGCAGTATTTT.

This clone was recorded a few times. This chain links TRBV11-2 with TRBJ2-5, with TRBD1 as a possible D gene (6 bases). Germline CDR1 and CDR2: SGHAT and FQNNGV. CDR3 size: 15 residues. V lost 6 bases, J lost 1 base, and 15 bases lay in between. The CDR3 is CASSLRGTSQETQYF. CDR3 in DNA: TGTGCCAGCAGTCTTAGGGGGACAAGCCAAGAGACCCAGTACTTC.

The genes are TRBV7-9 and TRBJ1-2; TRBD1 matches at 7 bases. The CDR3 contains 12 residues. Germline lookup yields CDR1 SEHNR and CDR2 FQNEAQ (reference sequence). The junction had 2 bases not matched to a gene; V was cut back by 1 base and J by 9 bases. This chain's CDR3 is CASSLGDRSYTF. CDR3 in DNA: TGTGCCAGCAGCTTAGGGGACAGAAGCTACACCTTC.

This clone was seen a single time. V gene TRBV11-3 combines with J gene TRBJ2-1; 8 bases are shared with TRBD2. Per germline, CDR1 SGHNT and CDR2 YENEEA. J gave up 6 bases and V 1 base, and 5 bases lay outside the gene matches. The CDR3 is 15 amino acids. CDR3 residues: CASSLGAGVLNEQFF. The CDR3 DNA reads as TGTGCCAGCAGCTTAGGAGCGGGAGTTCTCAATGAGCAGTTCTTC.

The V and J genes are TRBV19 and TRBJ1-2, with D possibly TRBD1 on 6 matching bases. This CDR3 is built from 13 residues. Trimming cost V 5 bases and J 8 bases, with 15 bases left between them. Germline loops: CDR1 LNHDA, CDR2 SQIVND (reference sequence). CDR3 coding DNA: TGTGCCAGTAGTCGAGGGGGGGAAGGAGGCTACACCTTC. This sequence encodes CASSRGGEGGYTF.

This sequence joins TRBV4-1 and TRBJ1-5; D is undetermined. The CDR3 covers 16 residues. Germline V CDR1 and CDR2: MGHRA, YSYEKL. V was shortened by 4 bases and J by 2 bases, with 15 bases between the two germline ends. CDR3 sequence: CASSRWGGLRNQPQHF. The CDR3 DNA is TGCGCCAGCAGCCGGTGGGGTGGGTTGCGCAATCAGCCCCAGCATTTT.